The source of this TCR beta chain is a study of blood T cell repertoires in COVID-19. Overall study context: There were acute and convalescent COVID-19 samples, and they came from the United States, Italy and Spain. The analysed material was cDNA or gDNA that came from T cells, B-cell-depleted T cells, or PBMCs.

Between the trimmed V and J ends, which lost 6 bases and 6 bases, there was a span of 15 bases. The CDR3 is 13 amino acids. The V gene's germline CDR1 is MNHEY and CDR2 SVGAGI. The Seattle patients, enrolled during active infection, were followed longitudinally. As handled by the study authors: Counts of nucleated cells, estimated from reference gene primer amplification, were obtained. Data came from immunoSEQ multiplex PCR; TCRdb stores just in-frame clones and leaves some out. V, J and clone size derive from that table, while D and trimming were established from the DNA sequence. The data show fewer than 300,000 clones, roughly 92% seen once.

The sequence was collected from a woman in her 30s with COVID-19, enrolled during active disease. The J gene is TRBJ2-7, the V gene TRBV6-5, with a possible D match to TRBD1 (6 bases). Sequencing was done on a sample of peripheral blood. The CDR3 DNA is TGTGCCAGCAGCCGGGACAATAAGGGCGAGCAGTACTTC. Its translation: CASSRDNKGEQYF.